The present T cell receptor (beta chain) was sequenced within a study of shared clonotypes between healthy human individuals. As for the study in general: Contributing individuals were a couple of females and a few males aged 18 to 49. Every donor yielded three CD4 naive, three CD4 memory, two CD8 naive and one CD8 memory plate. Study-level points and caveats: Generation probabilities were higher for clonotypes shared across all four sorted-subset donors than for unshared ones. Represented diversity, genetic and exposure-history alike, was limited by few donors.

Comment on this clone: Its antigen is currently unknown.

The CDR3 length is 14 residues. Trimming removed 6 bases from V and 6 bases from J; junction bases left unmatched: 10. Germline V gives CDR1 SGDLS, CDR2 YYNGEE. The repertoire was sequenced with immunoSEQ multiplex PCR; TCRdb's copy has only in-frame clones and lacks some. The repertoire holds some 1 million clones, with approximately 76% as singletons. This clonotype was sampled from a man in his late teens or twenties in good health. Specimen: memory CD4+ T cells sorted from blood. Subset of the sample: CD45RA-negative fraction. The V call is TRBV9, the J call TRBJ1-2, with 8 bases that match TRBD1. CDR3 residues: CASTLDREENGYTF. CDR3 bases: TGTGCCAGCACCCTGGACAGGGAGGAAAATGGCTACACCTTC.